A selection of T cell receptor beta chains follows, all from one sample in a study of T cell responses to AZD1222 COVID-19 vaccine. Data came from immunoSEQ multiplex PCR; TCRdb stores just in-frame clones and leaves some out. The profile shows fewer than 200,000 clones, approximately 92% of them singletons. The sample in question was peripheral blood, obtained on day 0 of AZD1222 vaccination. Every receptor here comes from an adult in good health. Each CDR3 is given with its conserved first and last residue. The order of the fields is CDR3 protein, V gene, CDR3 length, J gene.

cdr3_aa: CASSEFGSQRGGTQYF
v_call: TRBV6-1
cdr3_length: 16
j_call: TRBJ2-5

cdr3_aa: CASRTLSGGFEQYF
v_call: TRBV6-5
cdr3_length: 14
j_call: TRBJ2-7

cdr3_aa: CASSTLGAEAGKGYTF
v_call: TRBV28
cdr3_length: 16
j_call: TRBJ1-2

cdr3_aa: CASSFGPRGNTIYF
v_call: TRBV6-2/TRBV6-3
cdr3_length: 14
j_call: TRBJ1-3

cdr3_aa: CASTSLGHEQYF
v_call: TRBV7-3
cdr3_length: 12
j_call: TRBJ2-7

cdr3_aa: CASSTGGDYGYTF
v_call: TRBV6-5
cdr3_length: 13
j_call: TRBJ1-2

cdr3_aa: CASSRRPATNEKLFF
v_call: TRBV7-2
cdr3_length: 15
j_call: TRBJ1-4

cdr3_aa: CASSNRGLGNQPQHF
v_call: TRBV5-6
cdr3_length: 15
j_call: TRBJ1-5

cdr3_aa: CASSPQTGWLNTEAFF
v_call: TRBV7-2
cdr3_length: 16
j_call: TRBJ1-1

cdr3_aa: CSVEGDTGKSEAFF
v_call: TRBV29-1
cdr3_length: 14
j_call: TRBJ1-1

cdr3_aa: CASSSTNGNTIYF
v_call: TRBV12-3/TRBV12-4
cdr3_length: 13
j_call: TRBJ1-3

cdr3_aa: CASSDWWGRAGQQETQYF
v_call: TRBV6-1
cdr3_length: 18
j_call: TRBJ2-5

cdr3_aa: CASRAGHPNYGYTF
v_call: TRBV6-5
cdr3_length: 14
j_call: TRBJ1-2

cdr3_aa: CASSVNWAGYGYTF
v_call: TRBV9
cdr3_length: 14
j_call: TRBJ1-2

cdr3_aa: CASSPLLNSPLHF
v_call: TRBV7-2
cdr3_length: 13
j_call: TRBJ1-6

cdr3_aa: CASSLGLQGNTEAFF
v_call: TRBV5-1
cdr3_length: 15
j_call: TRBJ1-1

cdr3_aa: CASYGTSGYEQYF
v_call: TRBV5-1
cdr3_length: 13
j_call: TRBJ2-7

cdr3_aa: CASGRGTGPTNTEAFF
v_call: TRBV19
cdr3_length: 16
j_call: TRBJ1-1

cdr3_aa: CASSQEAQGAREQYF
v_call: TRBV4-1
cdr3_length: 15
j_call: TRBJ2-7

cdr3_aa: CASSPADGVQPQHF
v_call: TRBV19
cdr3_length: 14
j_call: TRBJ1-5

cdr3_aa: CASSEQGHYGYTF
v_call: TRBV2
cdr3_length: 13
j_call: TRBJ1-2

cdr3_aa: CASSLTGGQGAQAFF
v_call: TRBV2
cdr3_length: 15
j_call: TRBJ1-1

cdr3_aa: CASSVIQGNQPQHF
v_call: TRBV2
cdr3_length: 14
j_call: TRBJ1-5

cdr3_aa: CASSLKGRTEAFF
v_call: TRBV28
cdr3_length: 13
j_call: TRBJ1-1

cdr3_aa: CAWSGGQLDQPQHF
v_call: TRBV30
cdr3_length: 14
j_call: TRBJ1-5

cdr3_aa: CASSLIAGSSYNEQFF
v_call: TRBV4-2
cdr3_length: 16
j_call: TRBJ2-1

cdr3_aa: CASSDVGVSGNTIYF
v_call: TRBV18
cdr3_length: 15
j_call: TRBJ1-3

cdr3_aa: CASSLYRGHGQPQHF
v_call: TRBV7-8
cdr3_length: 15
j_call: TRBJ1-5

cdr3_aa: CASSSAWNGQPQHF
v_call: TRBV7-6
cdr3_length: 14
j_call: TRBJ1-5

cdr3_aa: CASRDRGLEKLFF
v_call: TRBV19
cdr3_length: 13
j_call: TRBJ1-4

cdr3_aa: CAVTNGDDGYTF
v_call: TRBV19
cdr3_length: 12
j_call: TRBJ1-2

cdr3_aa: CASSLARAGQETQYF
v_call: TRBV6-5
cdr3_length: 15
j_call: TRBJ2-5

cdr3_aa: CASSPQGVGAEAFF
v_call: TRBV5-1
cdr3_length: 14
j_call: TRBJ1-1